The 26 T cell receptor beta chains reported below all come from one sample, sequenced in a study of T cells after yellow fever vaccination. TCRdb reprocessed the 5' RACE reads with MiXCR, giving one entry per CDR3 protein. Among 50,000 or so distinct CDR3 sequences listed, around 6.9% were seen once. Material: CD8+ T cells sorted from PBMCs, obtained on the day of the first yellow fever vaccination. Every receptor here comes from a man between 18 and 35 years old who received the YFV17D yellow fever vaccine.

As for this clonotype: A much larger clone lies a single base off, so this may be a read error. The CDR3 ends on some other residue instead of the conserved phenylalanine or tryptophan, so this is likely a read error. The V gene is TRBV5-1, the J gene TRBJ2-2; D is possibly TRBD1 (6 bases). This CDR3 comprises 15 residues. V gave up 0 bases and J gave up 3 bases, with 9 bases separating them. The germline V gene encodes CDR1 SGHRS and CDR2 YFSETQ. The CDR3 DNA follows: TGCGCCAGCAGCTTGGAGCAGGGGCACACCGGGGAGCTGTTTTCT. Amino acid sequence: CASSLEQGHTGELFS.

This clonotype was picked up many times. The chain is built from TRBV29-1 and TRBJ1-1; 9 bases match TRBD1. Trimming removed 3 bases from V and 8 bases from J; junction bases left unmatched: 19. This CDR3 is 17 amino acids long. Germline CDR1 reads SQVTM; CDR2 reads ANQGSEA. The CDR3 loop reads CSVESVGQGGRAGEAFF. The CDR3 region has the DNA TGCAGCGTTGAGTCAGTGGGACAGGGCGGTCGGGCGGGAGAAGCTTTCTTT.

This clonotype was counted many times. V is TRBV7-3 and J is TRBJ2-7, with a tentative D call TRBD2 (5 bases). Trimming removed 5 bases from V and 3 bases from J, with 17 bases in between. Germline assignment: CDR1 SGHTA and CDR2 FQGTGA. This CDR3 has 15 amino acids. CDR3 bases: TGTGCCAGCAGCCCACTCGGCGGGCTCCTCTACGAGCAGTACGTC. Its protein is CASSPLGGLLYEQYV.

The chain links TRBV5-1 to TRBJ1-5; D perhaps matches TRBD1 (5 bases). Trimming stripped 4 bases from V and 4 bases from J, with 21 bases between. From germline, CDR1 is SGHRS and CDR2 YFSETQ. The CDR3 is 17 amino acids. The CDR3 DNA sequence: TGCGCCAGCAGCCCATTTCTCAGGGCGGACGGTAATCAGCCCCAGCATTTT. Translation gives CASSPFLRADGNQPQHF.

In this sample, this clonotype turned up many times. The chain recombines TRBV20-1 with TRBJ2-3; TRBD1 is a possible D gene (5 bases). Trimming stripped 3 bases from V and 2 bases from J, with 27 bases between. CDR3 length: 19 amino acids. CDR1 and CDR2 from the germline V gene are DFQATT and SNEGSKA (reference sequence). The CDR3 DNA sequence: TGCAGTGCTAGGACGGTGACAGCAGCAGCACTGCACCCCACAGATACGCAGTATTTT. It specifies CSARTVTAAALHPTDTQYF.

There are many counts of this clonotype. The rearrangement links TRBV7-9 to TRBJ1-5, with D hard to call. The germline gives CDR1 SEHNR, CDR2 FQNEAQ (reference sequence). Trimming cost V 3 bases and J 9 bases, with 18 bases left between them. CDR3 length equals 15 residues. The CDR3 nucleotides are TGTGCCAGCAGCTTGGGCGGCGGACCATCGTTGCCCCAGCATTTT. Protein product: CASSLGGGPSLPQHF.

This clonotype was seen repeatedly, ten times or more. The chain couples TRBV18 to TRBJ1-1; D may be TRBD1 (5 bases). The CDR3 length is 14 residues. Trimming took off 3 bases at V and 8 bases at J, with 16 bases between the two ends. Germline V CDR1 and CDR2: KGHSH, LQKENI. The CDR3 region has the DNA TGTGCCAGCTCACCCCGGGGCACCCCCGGGGAAGCTTTCTTT. Translating it yields CASSPRGTPGEAFF.

This clonotype was observed a handful of times. This rearrangement joins TRBV29-1 to TRBJ2-2; 11 bases are shared with TRBD1. V trimming: 7 bases; J trimming: 5 bases; junction bases outside the gene matches: 9. This CDR3 has 15 amino acids. CDR1 is SQVTM and CDR2 is ANQGSEA in the germline V gene. This CDR3 is CSAGTGGIRTGELFF. CDR3 bases: TGCAGCGCCGGGACAGGGGGAATTCGTACCGGGGAGCTGTTTTTT.

The sample holds many counts of this clonotype. The gene calls are TRBV24-1 and TRBJ2-1, with D possibly matching TRBD2 (6 bases). The V end lost 11 bases, the J end lost 6 bases, and 19 bases lay between the germline ends. The CDR3 runs 14 residues. Germline V gene data show CDR1 as KGHDR and CDR2 as SFDVKD. CDR3 nucleotides: TGTGCCATCCCACCCAGCGGGTTTAGCAATGAGCAGTTCTTC. Residues: CAIPPSGFSNEQFF.

The J gene is TRBJ2-7, the V gene TRBV7-6; D is undetermined. The germline V gene encodes CDR1 SGHVS and CDR2 FNYEAQ. This CDR3 has 13 amino acids. The ends were cut back, 4 bases at V and 5 bases at J, with 12 bases in the middle. In DNA form, the CDR3 reads TGTGCCAGCAGCTCAGCCCAATGGCACGAGCAGTACTTC. Its protein is CASSSAQWHEQYF.

Only a few counts were recorded for this clonotype. The chain joins TRBV6-4 to TRBJ2-2, with D unresolved. V lost 2 bases, J lost 8 bases, and 15 bases lay in between. The germline V gene has CDR1 MRHNA and CDR2 SNTAGT. The CDR3 is 15 residues long. This CDR3 reads CASSDPATKGGELFF. The CDR3 region has the DNA TGTGCCAGCAGTGACCCGGCAACCAAAGGAGGGGAGCTGTTTTTT.

The V call is TRBV4-1, the J call TRBJ2-7; the D is unclear. The V and J ends lost 3 bases and 3 bases respectively, with 9 bases between them. The CDR3 runs to 13 residues. CDR1 and CDR2 from the germline V gene are MGHRA and YSYEKL. The CDR3 nucleotides read TGCGCCAGCAGCCAGCCGTACCACTACGAGCAGTACTTC. Amino acid sequence: CASSQPYHYEQYF.

This chain uses TRBV11-2 with TRBJ2-1; D is uncertain. The CDR3 sequence is 11 residues long. CDR1 is SGHAT, CDR2 FQNNGV, per germline. The germline V and J ends were trimmed by 8 bases and 7 bases, with 9 bases remaining between them. The DNA of the CDR3 is TGTGCCAGCGGCTGGTGGAATGAGCAGTTCTTC. Its protein product is CASGWWNEQFF.

This clonotype has ten or more counts. The chain carries TRBV7-8 and TRBJ2-5; TRBD2 is a possible D gene (5 bases). CDR1 and CDR2 (germline): SGHVS, FQNEAQ. CDR3 length: 13 residues. The V end was cut by 5 bases, the J end by 5 bases, with 12 bases between. CDR3 residues: CASSPTSGETQYF. As DNA, the CDR3 is TGTGCCAGCAGCCCAACTAGTGGTGAGACCCAGTACTTC.

The J gene is TRBJ1-3, the V gene TRBV7-6; perhaps TRBD1 as D (5 bases). Germline-derived CDR1 and CDR2 are SGHVS and FNYEAQ. The CDR3 runs 14 residues. Trimming pared 1 base from V and 6 bases from J, leaving 10 bases between. The CDR3 nucleotides read TGTGCCAGCAGCTTAGAGGGGAAAATAAACACCATATATTTT. This gives the protein CASSLEGKINTIYF. The whole variable domain, remainder taken from reference TRBV7-6 and TRBJ1-3, is GAGVSQSPRYKVTKRGQDVALRCDPISGHVSLYWYRQALGQGPEFLTYFNYEAQQDKSGLPNDRFSAERPEGSISTLTIQRTEQRDSAMYRCASSLEGKINTIYFGEGSWLTVV.

This clonotype showed up many times. The J gene is TRBJ2-1, the V gene TRBV29-1, with 12 bases lining up with TRBD2. The junction had 9 bases not matched to a gene; V was cut back by 3 bases and J by 3 bases. The CDR3 length is 17 residues. Per germline, CDR1 SQVTM and CDR2 ANQGSEA. CDR3 amino acids: CSVDVASGGASYNEQFF. The CDR3, as DNA: TGCAGCGTTGATGTCGCTAGCGGGGGGGCAAGCTACAATGAGCAGTTCTTC.

This clonotype was seen many times. The rearrangement joins TRBV4-3 to TRBJ2-5, with D perhaps TRBD2 (7 bases). V lost 4 bases, J lost 4 bases, and 13 bases lay in between. This CDR3 comprises 14 residues. Germline CDR1 reads LGHNA; CDR2 reads YSLEER. As DNA, the CDR3 is TGCGCCAGCAGCCTAAAGGGGGGGGTAGAGACCCAGTACTTC. Its translation is CASSLKGGVETQYF.

The chain is built from TRBV14 and TRBJ2-7, with D perhaps TRBD1 (6 bases). The germline V gene encodes CDR1 SGHDN and CDR2 FVKESK. The CDR3 spans 16 residues. Trimming stripped 1 base from V and 2 bases from J, with 15 bases between. The CDR3 loop is CASSQATDRSPYEQYF. In DNA form, the CDR3 reads TGTGCCAGCAGCCAAGCGACAGACAGGAGCCCCTACGAGCAGTACTTC.

The chain is built from TRBV6-5 and TRBJ1-1; D is undetermined. The CDR3 is 13 residues long. Germline V gene data show CDR1 as MNHEY and CDR2 as SVGAGI. The V end was cut by 2 bases, the J end by 5 bases, with 9 bases between. CDR3 region: CASSYARTTEAFF. For the CDR3, the DNA is TGTGCCAGCAGTTACGCCCGGACGACTGAAGCTTTCTTT.

In its sample, this clonotype was seen a few times. The J gene is TRBJ2-3, the V gene TRBV27; no clear D gene. Trimming shortened V by 2 bases and J by 2 bases, and 14 bases separated the two germline ends. There are 16 residues in the CDR3. The germline gives CDR1 MNHEY, CDR2 SMNVEV (reference sequence). The CDR3 DNA reads TGTGCCAGCAGTTTAATCGCGGTTCAGCTCACAGATACGCAGTATTTT. Encoded protein: CASSLIAVQLTDTQYF.

This clonotype was found many times. V is TRBV28 and J is TRBJ1-4, with a tentative D call TRBD1 (6 bases). The CDR3 has 16 residues. Germline V gene sequence: CDR1 MDHEN, CDR2 SYDVKM. The V and J ends lost 6 bases and 7 bases respectively, with 21 bases between them. For the CDR3, the DNA is TGTGCCAGCAGCATTTTCGGGGGCCCCTACGCTGAAAAACTGTTTTTT. This encodes CASSIFGGPYAEKLFF.

This clonotype was picked up many times. The rearrangement links TRBV7-9 to TRBJ2-5, with D tentatively TRBD1 (5 bases). Germline V gene lookup returns CDR1 SEHNR and CDR2 FQNEAQ (reference sequence). CDR3 length: 12 amino acids. The V gene lost 6 bases and the J gene lost 7 bases, with 12 bases spanning the gap. The chain's CDR3 is CASSLRERTQYF. The CDR3 nucleotides are TGTGCCAGCAGTCTCAGGGAACGGACCCAGTACTTC.

This clonotype was found many times. The genes are TRBV24-1 and TRBJ2-1; 10 bases agree with TRBD1. V lost 9 bases and J lost 5; bases outside the gene matches: 3. The CDR3 has 13 amino acids. The germline gives CDR1 KGHDR, CDR2 SFDVKD. The CDR3 here is CATRDRGDNEQFF. As DNA, the CDR3 is TGTGCCACCCGGGACAGGGGTGACAATGAGCAGTTCTTC.

This clonotype appeared a few times. The J gene is TRBJ1-1, the V gene TRBV4-2, with a weak D call TRBD1 (5 bases). This CDR3 is built from 14 residues. Germline V CDR1 and CDR2: LGHNA, YNFKEQ. Trimming removed 3 bases at V and 10 bases at J, with 18 bases between. The CDR3 loop reads CASSQGDGGNAAFF. In nucleotides, the CDR3 is TGTGCCAGCAGCCAGGGGGACGGGGGTAACGCAGCTTTCTTT.

The chain uses TRBV19 and TRBJ1-1; tentative D call: TRBD1 (5 bases). Germline CDR1 and CDR2: LNHDA and SQIVND (reference sequence). The V gene lost 7 bases and the J gene lost 6 bases, with 15 bases spanning the gap. There are 13 residues in the CDR3. CDR3 coding DNA: TGTGCCAGTAATGCACAGTGGGGGTCTGAAGCTTTCTTT. Translating it yields CASNAQWGSEAFF.

The chain employs TRBV12-3 or TRBV12-4 and TRBJ2-5; maybe TRBD2 (5 bases). This CDR3 is 15 amino acids long. The germline V and J ends were trimmed by 2 bases and 2 bases, with 12 bases remaining between them. CDR3 nucleotide sequence: TGTGCCAGCAGTTTAAGAGGGCTGGCACAAGAGACCCAGTACTTC. Its translation: CASSLRGLAQETQYF.